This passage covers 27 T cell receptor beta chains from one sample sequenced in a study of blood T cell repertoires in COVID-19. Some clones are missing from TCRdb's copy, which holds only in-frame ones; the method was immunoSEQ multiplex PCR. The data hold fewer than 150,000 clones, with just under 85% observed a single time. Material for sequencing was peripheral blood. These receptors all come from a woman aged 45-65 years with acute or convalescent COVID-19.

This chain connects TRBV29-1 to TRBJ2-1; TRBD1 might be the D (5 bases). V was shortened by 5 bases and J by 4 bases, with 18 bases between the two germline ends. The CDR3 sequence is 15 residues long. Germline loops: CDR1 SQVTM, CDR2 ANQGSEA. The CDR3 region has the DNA TGCAGCGTTTTGGGTGGGGCAGGCATATACAATGAGCAGTTCTTC. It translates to CSVLGGAGIYNEQFF.

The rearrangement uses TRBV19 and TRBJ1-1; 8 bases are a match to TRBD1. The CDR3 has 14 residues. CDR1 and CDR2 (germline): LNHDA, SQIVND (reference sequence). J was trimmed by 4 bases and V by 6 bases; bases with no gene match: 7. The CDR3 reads CASRIGTGGTEAFF. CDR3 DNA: TGTGCCAGTAGAATCGGAACAGGGGGCACTGAAGCTTTCTTT.

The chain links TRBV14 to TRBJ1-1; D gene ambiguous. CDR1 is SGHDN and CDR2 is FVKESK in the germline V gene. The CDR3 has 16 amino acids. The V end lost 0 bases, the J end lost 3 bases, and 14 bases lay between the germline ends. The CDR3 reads CASSQEVRRADTEAFF. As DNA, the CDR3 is TGTGCCAGCAGCCAAGAGGTTCGGCGGGCGGACACTGAAGCTTTCTTT.

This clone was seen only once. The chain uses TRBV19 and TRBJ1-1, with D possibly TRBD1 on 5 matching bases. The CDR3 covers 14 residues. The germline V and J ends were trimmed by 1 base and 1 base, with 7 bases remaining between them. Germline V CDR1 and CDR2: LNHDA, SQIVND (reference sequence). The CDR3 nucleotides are TGTGCCAGTAGTATAGCAGGACAGAACACTGAAGCTTTCTTT. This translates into CASSIAGQNTEAFF.

The CDR3 loop reads CASSHLEGGQEFF. CDR3 nucleotide sequence: TGTGCCAGCAGCCACCTCGAGGGGGGGCAGGAGTTCTTC. The V gene is TRBV5-6, the J gene TRBJ2-1, with a weak D call TRBD2 (7 bases). The germline V gene has CDR1 SGHDT and CDR2 YYEEEE. Trimming removed 4 bases at V and 14 bases at J, with 19 bases between. This CDR3 comprises 13 residues. The full variable domain, completed using reference TRBV5-6 and TRBJ2-1, is DAGVTQSPTHLIKTRGQQVTLRCSPKSGHDTVSWYQQALGQGPQFIFQYYEEEERQRGNFPDRFSGHQFPNYSSELNVNALLLGDSALYLCASSHLEGGQEFFGPGTRLTVL.

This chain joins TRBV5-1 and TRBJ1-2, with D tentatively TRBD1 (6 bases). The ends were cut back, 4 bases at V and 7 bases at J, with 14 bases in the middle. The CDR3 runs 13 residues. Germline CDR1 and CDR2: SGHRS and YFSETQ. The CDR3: CASSPEGGSGYTF. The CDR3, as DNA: TGCGCCAGCAGCCCCGAAGGGGGTAGTGGCTACACCTTC.

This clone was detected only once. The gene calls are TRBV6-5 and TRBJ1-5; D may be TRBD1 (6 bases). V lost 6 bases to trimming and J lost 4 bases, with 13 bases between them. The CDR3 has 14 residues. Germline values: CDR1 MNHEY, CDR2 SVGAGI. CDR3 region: CASSSGQINQPQHF. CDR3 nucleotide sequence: TGTGCCAGCAGCTCAGGACAGATTAATCAGCCCCAGCATTTT.

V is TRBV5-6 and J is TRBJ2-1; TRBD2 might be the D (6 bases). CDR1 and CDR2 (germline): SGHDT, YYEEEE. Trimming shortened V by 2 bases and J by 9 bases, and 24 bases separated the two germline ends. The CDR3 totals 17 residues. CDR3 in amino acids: CASSLTTNIGGQGEQFF. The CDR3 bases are TGTGCCAGCAGCTTAACGACTAATATCGGGGGTCAGGGTGAGCAGTTCTTC. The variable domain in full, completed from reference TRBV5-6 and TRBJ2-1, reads DAGVTQSPTHLIKTRGQQVTLRCSPKSGHDTVSWYQQALGQGPQFIFQYYEEEERQRGNFPDRFSGHQFPNYSSELNVNALLLGDSALYLCASSLTTNIGGQGEQFFGPGTRLTVL.

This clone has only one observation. Here the CDR3 DNA reads TGTGCCAGCAGCCAAGATTCTGGGCAGATGGGAAAACTGTTTTTT. Translation gives CASSQDSGQMGKLFF. V usage is TRBV14 and J usage is TRBJ1-4; D remains ambiguous. V was trimmed by 0 bases and J by 10 bases, leaving 15 bases between them. CDR3 length equals 15 residues. Germline CDR1 and CDR2: SGHDN and FVKESK.

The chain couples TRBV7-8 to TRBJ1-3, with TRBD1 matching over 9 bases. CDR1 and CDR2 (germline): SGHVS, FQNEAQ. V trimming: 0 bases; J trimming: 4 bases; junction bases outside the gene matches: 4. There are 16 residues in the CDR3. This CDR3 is CASSLAIDRGGNTIYF. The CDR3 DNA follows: TGTGCCAGCAGCTTAGCGATAGACAGGGGGGGAAACACCATATATTTT.

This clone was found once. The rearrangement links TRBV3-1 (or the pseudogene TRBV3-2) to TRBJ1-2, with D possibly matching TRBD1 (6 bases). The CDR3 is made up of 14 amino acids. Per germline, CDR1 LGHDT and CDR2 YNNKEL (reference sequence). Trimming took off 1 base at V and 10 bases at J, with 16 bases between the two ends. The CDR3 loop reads CASSQVQGGGAYTF. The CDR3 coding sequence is TGTGCCAGCAGCCAAGTCCAGGGAGGGGGAGCCTACACCTTC.

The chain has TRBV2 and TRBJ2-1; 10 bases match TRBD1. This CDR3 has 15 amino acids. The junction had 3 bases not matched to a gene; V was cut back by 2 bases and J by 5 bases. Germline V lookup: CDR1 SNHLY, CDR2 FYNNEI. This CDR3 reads CASSEPGQGNNEQFF. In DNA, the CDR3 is TGTGCCAGCAGTGAACCGGGACAGGGGAACAATGAGCAGTTCTTC.

The CDR3 coding sequence is TGTGCCAGCAGCCCCTTGACATGGGGGGGAAAGGGCTACACCTTC. Translation gives CASSPLTWGGKGYTF. The chain recombines TRBV11-2 with TRBJ1-2, with D maybe TRBD1 (5 bases). Germline V lookup: CDR1 SGHAT, CDR2 FQNNGV. The CDR3 has 15 residues. Trimming shortened V by 5 bases and J by 8 bases, and 21 bases separated the two germline ends.

CDR3 sequence (DNA): TGCGCCAGCAGCAGGAGACAGGGGAACACTGAAGCTTTCTTT. It is translated as CASSRRQGNTEAFF. The chain uses TRBV5-1 and TRBJ1-1, with 7 bases fitting TRBD1. V lost 4 bases, J lost 1 base, and 4 bases stayed unmatched. Germline loops: CDR1 SGHRS, CDR2 YFSETQ. The CDR3 sequence is 14 residues long.

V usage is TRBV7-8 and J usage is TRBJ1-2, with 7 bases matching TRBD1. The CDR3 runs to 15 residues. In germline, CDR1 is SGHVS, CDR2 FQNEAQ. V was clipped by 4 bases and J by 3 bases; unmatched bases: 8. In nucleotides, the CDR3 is TGTGCCAGCAGCTACCGGGACAGACCTTACTATGGCTACACCTTC. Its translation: CASSYRDRPYYGYTF.

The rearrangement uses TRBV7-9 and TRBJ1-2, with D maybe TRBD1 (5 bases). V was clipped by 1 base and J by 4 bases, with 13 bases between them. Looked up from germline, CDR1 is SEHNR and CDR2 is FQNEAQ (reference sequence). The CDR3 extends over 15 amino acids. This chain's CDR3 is CASSLDAGPGYGYTF. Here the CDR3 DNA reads TGTGCCAGCAGCTTAGATGCGGGGCCCGGCTATGGCTACACCTTC.

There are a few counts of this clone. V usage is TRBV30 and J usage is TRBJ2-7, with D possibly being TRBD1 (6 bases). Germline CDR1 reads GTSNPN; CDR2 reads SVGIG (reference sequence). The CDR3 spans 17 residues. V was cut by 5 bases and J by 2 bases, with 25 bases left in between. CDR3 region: CAWGHPKGTRFTYEQYF. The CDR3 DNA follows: TGTGCCTGGGGTCACCCAAAAGGGACACGGTTCACCTACGAGCAGTACTTC.

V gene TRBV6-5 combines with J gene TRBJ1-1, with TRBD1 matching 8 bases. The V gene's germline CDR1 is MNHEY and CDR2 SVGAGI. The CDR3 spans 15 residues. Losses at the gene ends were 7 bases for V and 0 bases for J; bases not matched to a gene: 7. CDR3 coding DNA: TGTGCCAGCACCCTGGACAGGGCCATGAACACTGAAGCTTTCTTT. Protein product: CASTLDRAMNTEAFF.

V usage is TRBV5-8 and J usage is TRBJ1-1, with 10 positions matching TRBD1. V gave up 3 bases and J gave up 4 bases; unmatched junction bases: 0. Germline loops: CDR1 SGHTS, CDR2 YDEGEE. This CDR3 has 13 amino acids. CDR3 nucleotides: TGTGCCAGCAGCTGGACAGGGGGCACTGAAGCTTTCTTT. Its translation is CASSWTGGTEAFF.

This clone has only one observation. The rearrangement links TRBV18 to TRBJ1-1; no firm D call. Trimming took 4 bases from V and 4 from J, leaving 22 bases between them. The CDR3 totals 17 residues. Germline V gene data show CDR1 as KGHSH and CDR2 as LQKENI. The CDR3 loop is CASSRTGIGSLTTEAFF. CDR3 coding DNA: TGTGCCAGCTCACGAACCGGGATAGGGAGCCTGACCACTGAAGCTTTCTTT.

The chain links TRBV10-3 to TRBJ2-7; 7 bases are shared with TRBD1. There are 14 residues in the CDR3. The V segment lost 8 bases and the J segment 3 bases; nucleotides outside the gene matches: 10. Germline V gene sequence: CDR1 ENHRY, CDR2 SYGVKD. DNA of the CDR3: TGTGCCATCGCGCCGGGACAGAGCCTCTACGAGCAGTACTTC. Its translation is CAIAPGQSLYEQYF.

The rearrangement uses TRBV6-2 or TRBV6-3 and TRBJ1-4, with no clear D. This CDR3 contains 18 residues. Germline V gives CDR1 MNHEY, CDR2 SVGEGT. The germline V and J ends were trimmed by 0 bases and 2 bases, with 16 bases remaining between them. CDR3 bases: TGTGCCAGCAGTTACTCGAAAATCGGTGGGAGGACTAATGAAAAACTGTTTTTT. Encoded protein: CASSYSKIGGRTNEKLFF.

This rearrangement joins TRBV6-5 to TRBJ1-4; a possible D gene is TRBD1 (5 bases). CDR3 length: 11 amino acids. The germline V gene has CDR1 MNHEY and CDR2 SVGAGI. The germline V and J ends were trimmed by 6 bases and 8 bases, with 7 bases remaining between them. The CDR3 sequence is CASRGQEKLFF. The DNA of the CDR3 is TGTGCCAGCAGGGGGCAGGAAAAACTGTTTTTT.

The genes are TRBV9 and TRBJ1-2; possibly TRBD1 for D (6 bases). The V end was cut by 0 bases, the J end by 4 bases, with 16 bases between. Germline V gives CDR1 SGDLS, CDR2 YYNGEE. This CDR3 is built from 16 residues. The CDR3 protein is CASSVEGQGRGYGYTF. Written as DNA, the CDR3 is TGTGCCAGCAGCGTAGAAGGGCAGGGGCGCGGCTATGGCTACACCTTC.

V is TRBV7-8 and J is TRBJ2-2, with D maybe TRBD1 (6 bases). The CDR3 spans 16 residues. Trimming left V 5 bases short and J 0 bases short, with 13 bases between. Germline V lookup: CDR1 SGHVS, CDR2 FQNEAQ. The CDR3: CASSPRQVANTGELFF. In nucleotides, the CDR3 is TGTGCCAGCAGCCCAAGACAGGTCGCGAACACCGGGGAGCTGTTTTTT.

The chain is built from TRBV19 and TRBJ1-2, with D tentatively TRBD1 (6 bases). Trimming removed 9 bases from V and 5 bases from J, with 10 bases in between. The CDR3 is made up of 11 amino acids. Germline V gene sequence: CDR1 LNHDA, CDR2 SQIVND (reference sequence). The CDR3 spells CARGTGYGYTF. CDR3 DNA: TGTGCCAGGGGCACAGGGTATGGCTACACCTTC.

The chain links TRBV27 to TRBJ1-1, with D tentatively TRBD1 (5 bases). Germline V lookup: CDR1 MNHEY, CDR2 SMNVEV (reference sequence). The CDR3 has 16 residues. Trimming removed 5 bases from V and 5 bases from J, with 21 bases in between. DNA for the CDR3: TGTGCCAGCAGTCTCTCCCCATTTCAGGGAGGAACTGAAGCTTTCTTT. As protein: CASSLSPFQGGTEAFF.